Each of the 6 T cell receptor beta chains below was sequenced from the same sample in a study of T cells after yellow fever vaccination. TCRdb analysed the 5' RACE reads with MiXCR anew, one entry per CDR3 protein. Of 300,000 or so distinct CDR3 sequences listed, roughly 8.6% were seen once; the top ten hold around 17%. The starting material was PBMCs, obtained roughly 46 days after the first yellow fever vaccination. Every receptor here comes from a young man who received the YFV17D yellow fever vaccine.

This clonotype was seen more than once but under ten times. The chain carries TRBV19 and TRBJ2-5; D not certain. With 7 bases removed from V and 8 bases from J, the gap between germline ends came to 14 bases. Germline V CDR1 and CDR2: LNHDA, SQIVND (reference sequence). CDR3 length: 12 amino acids. The DNA for the CDR3 is TGTGCCAGTAAGCAGGACCGAGGAACCCAGTACTTC. This codes for CASKQDRGTQYF.

Ten or more counts support this clonotype. This sequence joins TRBV5-1 and TRBJ1-2; a weak D match, TRBD1 (5 bases). This CDR3 is built from 15 residues. Trimming took 0 bases from V and 8 from J, leaving 17 bases between them. Germline lookup yields CDR1 SGHRS and CDR2 YFSETQ. CDR3 nucleotide sequence: TGCGCCAGCAGCTTGGATGTCTCCGGGACTTCAGGCTACACCTTC. Protein: CASSLDVSGTSGYTF.

This clonotype was recorded at least ten times. This sequence joins TRBV3-1 and TRBJ2-2, with D unclear. V was pared by 1 base and J by 5 bases, with 8 bases between. Germline V CDR1 and CDR2: LGHDT, YNNKEL (reference sequence). The CDR3 is 14 amino acids. The CDR3 sequence: CASSQGVGTGELFF. The CDR3 DNA is TGTGCCAGCAGCCAAGGGGTCGGGACCGGGGAGCTGTTTTTT.

The chain links TRBV7-9 to TRBJ2-3; possible D gene TRBD1, 5 bases. This CDR3 has 15 amino acids. The germline V gene has CDR1 SEHNR and CDR2 FQNEAQ (reference sequence). The V gene lost 2 bases and the J gene lost 6 bases, with 15 bases spanning the gap. The DNA for the CDR3 is TGTGCCAGCAGCTTAAGGGGTTGGGGCAGCGATACGCAGTATTTT. This translates into CASSLRGWGSDTQYF.

This CDR3 reads CAISSQRGPPSYTGELFF. The CDR3 coding sequence is TGTGCCATCAGTTCACAGCGGGGGCCTCCCTCTTACACCGGGGAGCTGTTTTTT. This rearrangement joins TRBV13 to TRBJ2-2, with 8 bases that match TRBD2. This CDR3 has 18 residues. Germline loops: CDR1 PRHDT, CDR2 FYEKMQ (reference sequence). J lost 3 bases, V lost 10 bases, and 19 bases had no gene match.

V and J are TRBV6-2 or TRBV6-3 and TRBJ2-1; D possibly corresponds to TRBD1 (8 bases). V was trimmed by 8 bases and J by 7 bases, leaving 21 bases between them. This CDR3 is built from 15 residues. Germline-derived CDR1 and CDR2 are MNHEY and SVGEGT. The CDR3 coding sequence is TGTGCCAGCCTGAAACCAGACAGGGGAGGGAATGAGCAGTTCTTC. It encodes CASLKPDRGGNEQFF.